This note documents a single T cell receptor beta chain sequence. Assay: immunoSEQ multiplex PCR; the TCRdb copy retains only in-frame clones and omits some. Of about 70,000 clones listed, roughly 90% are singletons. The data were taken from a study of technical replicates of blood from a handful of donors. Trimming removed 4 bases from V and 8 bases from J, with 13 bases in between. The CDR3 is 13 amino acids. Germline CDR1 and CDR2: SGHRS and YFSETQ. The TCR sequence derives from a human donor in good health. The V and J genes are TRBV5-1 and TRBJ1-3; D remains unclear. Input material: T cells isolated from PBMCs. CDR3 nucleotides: TGCGCCAGCAGCACGGAGGGAGGAGACACCATATATTTT. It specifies CASSTEGGDTIYF.